Listed below are T cell receptor beta chains from one sample, sequenced in a study of cytomegalovirus exposure and HLA in healthy donors. Sequencing used immunoSEQ multiplex PCR; TCRdb keeps in-frame clones, though not all of them. Of 110,000 to 150,000 clones in the sample, about 70% were seen once. The specimen sequenced was PBMCs. These receptors all come from an older woman in good health and CMV-seropositive. Both conserved end residues are part of each CDR3. Each record gives: J gene, D gene, V gene, CDR3 protein. The D gene is left open where the match is weak.

>TRBJ2-1|NA|TRBV2
CASIEAASYNEQFF
>TRBJ1-5|TRBD1|TRBV4-1
CASSQGTVNQPQHF
>TRBJ1-2|TRBD1|TRBV7-3
CASSPGTGTGYTF
>TRBJ2-1|TRBD1|TRBV7-9
CASSLPGTGNYNEQFF
>TRBJ1-2|NA|TRBV28
CASSTSPTGGYGYTF
>TRBJ1-3|NA|TRBV13
CASSDWGGTGNTIYF
>TRBJ1-5|NA|TRBV4-1
CASSQGVGSQPQHF
>TRBJ1-4|NA|TRBV7-3
CASSPGTIANEKLFF
>TRBJ2-3|TRBD2|TRBV6-5
CASSYSGLATDTQYF
>TRBJ1-5|NA|TRBV6-1
CASSEGWQGDQPQHF
>TRBJ1-3|NA|TRBV6-5
CASSPTGGGNTIYF
>TRBJ1-5|TRBD1|TRBV5-1
CASSAQGDQPQHF
>TRBJ2-7|TRBD2|TRBV6-1
CASSVGLAGGTYEQYF
>TRBJ1-5|NA|TRBV7-9
CASSLASRGHQPQHF